This T cell receptor (beta chain) was identified in a study of technical replicates of blood from a few donors. Profiling relied on immunoSEQ multiplex PCR, and the TCRdb table lists in-frame clones only, not all of them. The sample lists about 53,000 clones, about 86% occurring once. The sequencing sample was made of PBMCs. The TCR comes from a human donor in good health. Some clones in this sample may be carry-over from other donors' samples.

The CDR3 DNA is TGTGCCAGCAGCCGCCAAGGGGAGAACACTGAAGCTTTCTTT. It is translated as CASSRQGENTEAFF. The chain uses TRBV4-2 and TRBJ1-1, with D maybe TRBD1 (5 bases). With 4 bases removed from V and 1 base from J, the gap between germline ends came to 10 bases. This CDR3 region has 14 residues. The germline gives CDR1 LGHNA, CDR2 YNFKEQ.